The sample holds many counts of the clone carrying this TCR beta chain. Antigen: not known. Each person with ophthalmopathy scored at least 3 on the Clinical Activity Score, reached NOSPECS grade 4 or higher, and had been ill under 3 months. Thyroid ultrasound, orbital computed tomography, clinical symptoms, and serum thyroxine and TRAb underpinned diagnoses. The data were taken from a study of T cells in Graves' hyperthyroidism and ophthalmopathy. Study findings and constraints: Most clonotypes expanded in the thyroid (above 0.001) were also present in blood.

Amplified TCR beta CDR3 regions derived from RNA transcripts. HTBI primers were employed in a first-round RT-PCR of the TCR CDR3. One entry per CDR3 protein, called by TCRdb with MiXCR from the multiplex PCR reads. Of a few hundred thousand distinct CDR3 sequences in the sample, 13% to 15% were seen once. The TCR was taken from a woman aged 30 to 39 with Graves' ophthalmopathy. Sequencing used blood.

The CDR3 coding sequence is TGTGCCAGCAGTGATCAGGGGGGGAACTATGGCTACACCTTC. Translating gives CASSDQGGNYGYTF. The rearrangement links TRBV2 to TRBJ1-2, with 7 positions matching TRBD1. V lost 3 bases, J lost 2 bases, and 3 bases stayed unmatched. The CDR3 has 14 amino acids. Germline V gene sequence: CDR1 SNHLY, CDR2 FYNNEI.